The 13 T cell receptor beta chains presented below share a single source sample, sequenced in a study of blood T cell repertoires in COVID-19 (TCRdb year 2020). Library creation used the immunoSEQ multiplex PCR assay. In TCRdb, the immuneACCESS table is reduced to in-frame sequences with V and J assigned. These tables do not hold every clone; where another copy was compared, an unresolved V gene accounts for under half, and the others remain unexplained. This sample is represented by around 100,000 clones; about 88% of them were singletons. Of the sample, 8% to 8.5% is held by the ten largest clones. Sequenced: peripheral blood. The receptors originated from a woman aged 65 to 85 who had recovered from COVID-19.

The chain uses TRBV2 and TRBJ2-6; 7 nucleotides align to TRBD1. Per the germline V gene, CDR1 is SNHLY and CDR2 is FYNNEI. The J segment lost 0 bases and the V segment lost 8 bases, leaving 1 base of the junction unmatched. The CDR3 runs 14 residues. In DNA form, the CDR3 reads TGTGCCAGCCACAGGGGCTCTGGGGCCAACGTCCTGACTTTC. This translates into CASHRGSGANVLTF.

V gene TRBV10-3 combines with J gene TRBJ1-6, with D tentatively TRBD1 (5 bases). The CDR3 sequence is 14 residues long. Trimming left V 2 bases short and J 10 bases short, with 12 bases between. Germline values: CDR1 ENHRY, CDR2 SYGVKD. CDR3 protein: CAISEIGKGSPLHF. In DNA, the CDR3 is TGTGCCATCAGTGAGATTGGGAAGGGGTCACCCCTCCACTTT.

The CDR3 region has the DNA TGTGCCAGCAGGACCAGGGGGGCGTACGAGCAGTACTTC. Protein sequence: CASRTRGAYEQYF. The chain combines TRBV28 with TRBJ2-7; D is perhaps TRBD1 (7 bases). The germline V gene encodes CDR1 MDHEN and CDR2 SYDVKM. Trimming pared 6 bases from V and 4 bases from J, leaving 13 bases between. This CDR3 has 13 residues.

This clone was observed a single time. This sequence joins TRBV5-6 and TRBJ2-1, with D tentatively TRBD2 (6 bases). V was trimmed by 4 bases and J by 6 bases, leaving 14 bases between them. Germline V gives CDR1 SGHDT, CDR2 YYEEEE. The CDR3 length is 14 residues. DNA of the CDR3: TGTGCCAGCAGCCCGATCGGACTATCCAATGAGCAGTTCTTC. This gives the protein CASSPIGLSNEQFF.

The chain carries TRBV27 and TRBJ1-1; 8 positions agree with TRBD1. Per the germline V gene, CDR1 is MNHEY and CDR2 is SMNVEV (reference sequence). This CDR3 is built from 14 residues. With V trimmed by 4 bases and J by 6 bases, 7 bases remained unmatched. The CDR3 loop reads CASSSGQGWAEAFF. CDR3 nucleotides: TGTGCCAGCAGTTCAGGACAGGGTTGGGCTGAAGCTTTCTTT.

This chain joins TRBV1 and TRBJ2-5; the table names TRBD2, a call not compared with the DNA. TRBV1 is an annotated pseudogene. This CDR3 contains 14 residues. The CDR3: CTSSEAGVGETQYF. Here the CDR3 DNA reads TGCACCAGCAGTGAGGCGGGGGTCGGGGAGACCCAGTACTTC.

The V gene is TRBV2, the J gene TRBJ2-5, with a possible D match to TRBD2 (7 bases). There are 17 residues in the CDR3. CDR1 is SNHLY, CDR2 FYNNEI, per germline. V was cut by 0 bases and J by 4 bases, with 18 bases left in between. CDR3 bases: TGTGCCAGCAGTGAAGCGCAGGCGGGGGCTGGGGGAGAGACCCAGTACTTC. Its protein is CASSEAQAGAGGETQYF.

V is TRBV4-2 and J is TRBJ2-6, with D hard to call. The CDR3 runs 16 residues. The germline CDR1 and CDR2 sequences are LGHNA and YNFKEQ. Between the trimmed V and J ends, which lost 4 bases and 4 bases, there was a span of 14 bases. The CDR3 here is CASSPRGPRGANVLTF. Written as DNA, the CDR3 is TGTGCCAGCAGCCCGCGAGGTCCGAGGGGGGCCAACGTCCTGACTTTC.

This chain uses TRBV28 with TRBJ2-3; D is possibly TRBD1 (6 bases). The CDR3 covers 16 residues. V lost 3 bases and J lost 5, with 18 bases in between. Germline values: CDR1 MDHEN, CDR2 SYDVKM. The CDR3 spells CASSLARGGVRDTQYF. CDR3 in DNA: TGTGCCAGCAGTTTGGCTCGAGGGGGAGTGAGAGATACGCAGTATTTT.

CDR3 nucleotide sequence: TGTGCCAGCAGGCCCCAGGGGGCCAACACCGGGGAGCTGTTTTTT. It specifies CASRPQGANTGELFF. V is TRBV6-5 and J is TRBJ2-2, with 8 nucleotides matching TRBD1. The CDR3 is 15 residues long. The germline gives CDR1 MNHEY, CDR2 SVGAGI. V was pared by 6 bases and J by 2 bases, with 5 bases of the junction left unmatched.

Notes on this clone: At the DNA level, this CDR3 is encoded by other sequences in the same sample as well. Written as DNA, the CDR3 is TGCAGTGCTAGGGGCCCGGAGACCCAGTACTTC. Encoded protein: CSARGPETQYF. The chain couples TRBV20-1 to TRBJ2-5, with D hard to call. V was shortened by 3 bases and J by 5 bases, with 7 bases between the two germline ends. Germline V CDR1 and CDR2: DFQATT, SNEGSKA (reference sequence). There are 11 residues in the CDR3.

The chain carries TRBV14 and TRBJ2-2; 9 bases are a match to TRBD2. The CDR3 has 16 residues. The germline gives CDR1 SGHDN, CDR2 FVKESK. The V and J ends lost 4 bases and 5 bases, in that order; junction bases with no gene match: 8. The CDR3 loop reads CASSPGTSFKTGELFF. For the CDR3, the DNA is TGTGCCAGCAGCCCCGGGACTAGCTTCAAAACCGGGGAGCTGTTTTTT.

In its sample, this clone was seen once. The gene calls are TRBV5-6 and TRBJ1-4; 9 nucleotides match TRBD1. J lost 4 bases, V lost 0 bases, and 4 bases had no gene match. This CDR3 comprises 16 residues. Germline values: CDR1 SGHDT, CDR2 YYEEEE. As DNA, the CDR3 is TGTGCCAGCAGCTTGGGGGACAGGGCCCTTAATGAAAAACTGTTTTTT. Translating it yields CASSLGDRALNEKLFF.